These 29 T cell receptor beta chains were sequenced from one sample in a study of shared clonotypes between healthy human individuals (TCRdb year 2020). The library came from the immunoSEQ multiplex PCR assay. TCRdb carries this immuneACCESS record with in-frame sequences only. Its versions omit some clonotypes, under half of them owing to an unresolved V gene in the studies checked, with the rest unexplained. Counted in this sample were around 2.3 million clones; 90% to 97% of them appeared once. More than 0.1% of the sample belongs to the ten largest clones. Sequenced material: naive CD4+ T cells sorted from blood. Sample cell subset or site, as interpreted from the label and publication: CD45RA+ positively selected. These receptors were obtained from a man between 18 and 29 years old in good health.

The J gene is TRBJ2-3, the V gene TRBV4-3, with TRBD2 identical over 16 bases. Germline V CDR1 and CDR2: LGHNA, YSLEER. The J segment lost 8 bases and the V segment lost 3 bases, leaving 2 bases of the junction unmatched. The CDR3 runs to 15 residues. The CDR3 nucleotides are TGCGCCAGCAGCCAGGGGACTAGCGGGGGGGGTACGCAGTATTTT. It codes for CASSQGTSGGGTQYF.

The rearrangement links TRBV7-8 to TRBJ2-7; possible D gene TRBD1, 6 bases. The CDR3 is 13 residues long. Per the germline V gene, CDR1 is SGHVS and CDR2 is FQNEAQ. V was clipped by 0 bases and J by 9 bases, with 12 bases between them. The DNA of the CDR3 is TGTGCCAGCAGCTTAGCGGTGGAGACAGGGCAGTACTTC. This encodes CASSLAVETGQYF.

V usage is TRBV6-6 and J usage is TRBJ1-2; D call uncertain. Germline CDR1 reads MNHNY; CDR2 reads SVGAGI (reference sequence). CDR3 size: 12 residues. The V and J ends lost 5 bases and 0 bases respectively, with 4 bases between them. The CDR3 bases are TGTGCCAGCAGTACACCTAACTATGGCTACACCTTC. Its protein is CASSTPNYGYTF.

The rearrangement links TRBV6-5 to TRBJ1-4; possibly TRBD1 for D (5 bases). The CDR3 covers 13 residues. Trimming removed 5 bases from V and 8 bases from J, with 12 bases in between. The germline V gene encodes CDR1 MNHEY and CDR2 SVGAGI. The CDR3 loop is CASSRGVWEKLFF. CDR3 nucleotide sequence: TGTGCCAGCAGTCGAGGGGTGTGGGAAAAACTGTTTTTT.

The gene calls are TRBV9 and TRBJ2-1; D is unresolved. Per the germline V gene, CDR1 is SGDLS and CDR2 is YYNGEE. The CDR3 is 14 residues long. The V end lost 0 bases, the J end lost 7 bases, and 11 bases lay between the germline ends. The CDR3 sequence is CASSVVLGSNEQFF. For the CDR3, the DNA is TGTGCCAGCAGCGTAGTTCTGGGTTCGAATGAGCAGTTCTTC.

The CDR3: CSIGQGSQPQHF. The CDR3 DNA sequence: TGCAGCATAGGGCAGGGAAGTCAGCCCCAGCATTTT. The chain has TRBV29-1 and TRBJ1-5, with a possible D match to TRBD1 (5 bases). This CDR3 region has 12 residues. CDR1 SQVTM and CDR2 ANQGSEA come from the germline V gene. V was shortened by 8 bases and J by 6 bases, with 14 bases between the two germline ends.

The chain combines TRBV6-1 with TRBJ2-2; the match to TRBD1 covers 7 bases. V shed 4 bases, J shed 7 bases, and the junction held 9 bases outside the gene matches. The CDR3 length is 15 residues. In germline, CDR1 is MNHNS, CDR2 SASEGT. The CDR3: CASSAEGQIVGELFF. The DNA for the CDR3 is TGTGCCAGCAGTGCTGAGGGACAGATTGTCGGGGAGCTGTTTTTT.

This clone was observed once. The V call is TRBV6-5, the J call TRBJ2-1, with 9 bases matching TRBD2. The V gene end was trimmed by 7 bases and the J gene end by 9 bases; junction bases not matched to a gene: 10. The CDR3 is 14 amino acids. Germline assignment: CDR1 MNHEY and CDR2 SVGAGI. The CDR3 coding sequence is TGTGCCAGCAAAACTGCGGGAGGGCCAGGTGAGCAGTTCTTC. It is translated as CASKTAGGPGEQFF.

As for this clone: The sample contains more than one DNA sequence encoding this CDR3. The J gene is TRBJ1-1, the V gene TRBV19; 8 nucleotides match TRBD1. This CDR3 comprises 14 residues. J lost 0 bases, V lost 6 bases, and 3 bases had no gene match. Germline V gene sequence: CDR1 LNHDA, CDR2 SQIVND (reference sequence). CDR3 DNA sequence: TGTGCCAGTAGGCCGACAGGGGTGAACACTGAAGCTTTCTTT. Its translation: CASRPTGVNTEAFF.

The chain recombines TRBV10-1 with TRBJ2-2; TRBD1 agrees at 10 bases. The V gene's germline CDR1 is WNHNN and CDR2 SYGVQD (reference sequence). The length of the CDR3 is 17 residues. The junction had 14 bases not matched to a gene; V was cut back by 6 bases and J by 7 bases. CDR3: CASRDGSGTGDHGELFF. DNA of the CDR3: TGCGCCAGCAGAGATGGATCCGGGACAGGGGATCACGGGGAGCTGTTTTTT.

V and J are TRBV5-4 and TRBJ2-7, with 12 bases fitting TRBD2. This CDR3 has 15 residues. Losses at the gene ends were 0 bases for V and 4 bases for J; bases not matched to a gene: 2. Germline V lookup: CDR1 SGHNT, CDR2 YYREEE (reference sequence). The CDR3 bases are TGTGCCAGCAGCTTGGGGACTAGCGGGGATTACGAGCAGTACTTC. It yields the protein CASSLGTSGDYEQYF.

The chain recombines TRBV4-1 with TRBJ2-4; no clear D. V was cut by 1 base and J by 5 bases, with 9 bases left in between. The V gene's germline CDR1 is MGHRA and CDR2 YSYEKL. The CDR3 is 14 amino acids. The CDR3 reads CASSQVGRENIQYF. CDR3 bases: TGCGCCAGCAGCCAAGTTGGCCGGGAAAACATTCAGTACTTC.

The chain joins TRBV9 to TRBJ1-2; D remains ambiguous. CDR3 length: 17 residues. Germline CDR1 and CDR2: SGDLS and YYNGEE. V lost 0 bases to trimming and J lost 2 bases, with 17 bases between them. The CDR3 region has the DNA TGTGCCAGCAGCGTAGAGTCAGGCTGGAGTGTGAACTATGGCTACACCTTC. Its protein is CASSVESGWSVNYGYTF.

This clone was picked up one time. The rearrangement joins TRBV5-8 to TRBJ2-1; 8 bases are shared with TRBD2. CDR1 is SGHTS and CDR2 is YDEGEE in the germline V gene. V dropped 0 bases and J dropped 7; count of bases not matched to a gene: 6. This CDR3 has 15 residues. DNA for the CDR3: TGTGCCAGCAGCTTGGAATTAGCGGGATGGAATGAGCAGTTCTTC. This gives the protein CASSLELAGWNEQFF.

The chain joins TRBV5-1 to TRBJ2-7; the D is unclear. The V end was cut by 1 base, the J end by 0 bases, with 11 bases between. Germline V CDR1 and CDR2: SGHRS, YFSETQ. The CDR3 has 15 amino acids. The CDR3 spells CASSLIPGNSYEQYF. In DNA form, the CDR3 reads TGCGCCAGCAGCTTGATCCCTGGGAACTCCTACGAGCAGTACTTC.

CDR3 coding DNA: TGTGCCAGCAGCTCAAGGACAGGGGCTGGCTATGGCTACACCTTC. It codes for CASSSRTGAGYGYTF. The chain links TRBV7-9 to TRBJ1-2; 9 bases are shared with TRBD1. Germline CDR1 reads SEHNR; CDR2 reads FQNEAQ (reference sequence). The CDR3 loop spans 15 amino acids. V shed 4 bases, J shed 4 bases, and the junction held 7 bases outside the gene matches. Filled out from reference TRBV7-9 and TRBJ1-2, the complete variable domain reads DTGVSQNPRHKITKRGQNVTFRCDPISEHNRLYWYRQTLGQGPEFLTYFQNEAQLEKSRLLSDRFSAERPKGSFSTLEIQRTEQGDSAMYLCASSSRTGAGYGYTFGSGTRLTVV.

The chain recombines TRBV11-2 with TRBJ2-7, with TRBD1 matching 9 bases. The CDR3 runs 14 residues. In germline, CDR1 is SGHAT, CDR2 FQNNGV. The V segment lost 5 bases and the J segment 6 bases; nucleotides outside the gene matches: 8. CDR3 DNA sequence: TGTGCCAGCAGCAAAGGGACAGGGTACGGCGAGCAGTACTTC. It is translated as CASSKGTGYGEQYF.

A note on this clone: At the DNA level, this CDR3 is encoded by other sequences in the same sample as well. This sequence joins TRBV5-8 and TRBJ2-3; no firm D call. The CDR3 is 11 amino acids. Germline assignment: CDR1 SGHTS and CDR2 YDEGEE. V was cut by 4 bases and J by 3 bases, with 3 bases left in between. In DNA, the CDR3 is TGTGCCAGCAGCCTAACAGATACGCAGTATTTT. It codes for CASSLTDTQYF.

About this clone: Within the sample, other DNA sequences also encode this same CDR3. The V call is TRBV5-6, the J call TRBJ2-1; TRBD1 is a possible D gene (6 bases). V lost 0 bases, J lost 4 bases, and 8 bases lay in between. This CDR3 spans 14 amino acids. Germline-derived CDR1 and CDR2 are SGHDT and YYEEEE. This CDR3 reads CASSLVGQYNEQFF. The CDR3 region has the DNA TGTGCCAGCAGCTTGGTGGGACAATACAATGAGCAGTTCTTC.

V gene TRBV7-3 combines with J gene TRBJ2-3; possible D gene TRBD2, 5 bases. The germline V and J ends were trimmed by 0 bases and 2 bases, with 9 bases remaining between them. The CDR3 is 15 residues long. Germline-derived CDR1 and CDR2 are SGHTA and FQGTGA. The DNA of the CDR3 is TGTGCCAGCAGCTTAACGCCTGACTACACAGATACGCAGTATTTT. Protein product: CASSLTPDYTDTQYF.

The gene calls are TRBV6-6 and TRBJ2-3; maybe TRBD2 (6 bases). Trimming took 6 bases from V and 0 from J, leaving 16 bases between them. Germline V CDR1 and CDR2: MNHNY, SVGAGI (reference sequence). This CDR3 is 16 amino acids long. The DNA for the CDR3 is TGTGCCAGCAGGAGACTAGTTCTGGCTAGCACAGATACGCAGTATTTT. This codes for CASRRLVLASTDTQYF.

The CDR3 DNA reads as TGTGCCAGTAGTAGAAAGGGACTAGCGGGAGCGGAGACCCAGTACTTC. It translates to CASSRKGLAGAETQYF. The chain links TRBV19 to TRBJ2-5; 14 bases are a match to TRBD2. The CDR3 covers 16 residues. With V trimmed by 4 bases and J by 5 bases, 6 bases remained unmatched. CDR1 is LNHDA and CDR2 is SQIVND in the germline V gene (reference sequence).

The chain has TRBV7-9 and TRBJ1-2; the D is unclear. The V end lost 0 bases, the J end lost 6 bases, and 17 bases lay between the germline ends. The CDR3 spans 16 residues. Per germline, CDR1 SEHNR and CDR2 FQNEAQ (reference sequence). The CDR3 DNA reads TGTGCCAGCAGCTTAGCGTTCACAGAAACATATCATGGCTACACCTTC. Translating gives CASSLAFTETYHGYTF.

The rearrangement joins TRBV5-8 to TRBJ2-1; 11 bases align to TRBD2. The CDR3 extends over 18 amino acids. CDR1 is SGHTS, CDR2 YDEGEE, per germline. The junction had 7 bases not matched to a gene; V was cut back by 1 base and J by 1 base. CDR3 sequence: CASSLYETSGASYNEQFF. For the CDR3, the DNA is TGTGCCAGCAGCTTGTATGAGACTAGCGGGGCTTCCTACAATGAGCAGTTCTTC. Looking up the rest from reference TRBV5-8 and TRBJ2-1 gives the full variable domain: EAGVTQSPTHLIKTRGQQATLRCSPISGHTSVYWYQQALGLGLQFLLWYDEGEERNRGNFPPRFSGRQFPNYSSELNVNALELEDSALYLCASSLYETSGASYNEQFFGPGTRLTVL.

This clone came up a few times. The V call is TRBV18, the J call TRBJ1-4; no firm D call. Per germline, CDR1 KGHSH and CDR2 LQKENI. The CDR3 sequence is 15 residues long. The ends were cut back, 6 bases at V and 7 bases at J, with 18 bases in the middle. This chain's CDR3 is CASSLERFFGEKLFF. CDR3 nucleotides: TGTGCCAGCTCTCTAGAAAGATTCTTTGGTGAAAAACTGTTTTTT.

The chain has TRBV30 and TRBJ2-7; D may be TRBD1 or TRBD2 (5 bases each). The V end was cut by 3 bases, the J end by 7 bases, with 16 bases between. Germline V lookup: CDR1 GTSNPN, CDR2 SVGIG (reference sequence). CDR3 length: 13 amino acids. In DNA form, the CDR3 reads TGTGCCTGGAGCTGGGACCTAACGGGGGAGCAGTACTTC. Its protein is CAWSWDLTGEQYF.

This chain joins TRBV7-2 and TRBJ2-7; D remains ambiguous. V was cut by 8 bases and J by 4 bases, with 15 bases left in between. This CDR3 has 13 residues. Looked up from germline, CDR1 is SGHTA and CDR2 is FQGNSA. The CDR3 nucleotides read TGTGCCAGCCGTAAGCTACTGGCTTACGAGCAGTACTTC. Translation gives CASRKLLAYEQYF.

V and J are TRBV4-1 and TRBJ1-5; no clear D. The CDR3 extends over 17 amino acids. V was trimmed by 0 bases and J by 0 bases, leaving 12 bases between them. Looked up from germline, CDR1 is MGHRA and CDR2 is YSYEKL. CDR3 bases: TGCGCCAGCAGCCAAGATCCGTGGCCATATAGCAATCAGCCCCAGCATTTT. Protein: CASSQDPWPYSNQPQHF.

This chain links TRBV21-1 with TRBJ2-7; the listed D gene, TRBD1, was not tested against the DNA. TRBV21-1 represents a pseudogene. This CDR3 spans 18 amino acids. CDR3 residues: CASSADSGGRGCLYEQYF. CDR3 in DNA: TGTGCCAGCAGCGCCGACTCAGGGGGAAGAGGGTGTTTGTACGAGCAGTACTTC.